Listed below are T cell receptor beta chains from one sample, sequenced in a study of blood T cell repertoires in COVID-19. Clones were read by immunoSEQ multiplex PCR, and TCRdb kept only the in-frame ones, dropping some. Of some 150,000 clones detected, roughly 77% appear once; the ten largest clones hold around 5%. Material for sequencing was peripheral blood. The source of these receptors is a woman between 70 and 85 years old with COVID-19, enrolled during active disease. The CDR3 runs from the conserved cysteine through the conserved F or W. A D gene is named only where the DNA matches it firmly. The size of a clone is reported for some rows only, either as once, few or many, or as a class for expanded clones.

length	D	size	J	V	DNA	CDR3
15	TRBD2	-	TRBJ2-7	TRBV5-1	TGCGCCAGCAGTTCCTCCACTAGCGCCGTCGGCGAGCAGTACTTC	CASSSSTSAVGEQYF
16	TRBD1	-	TRBJ1-1	TRBV18	TGTGCCAGCTCATCTCCGACAGGGGGGGAAACCACTGAAGCTTTCTTT	CASSSPTGGETTEAFF
13	-	-	TRBJ2-7	TRBV5-6	TGTGCCAGCAGCTTGGAAACAGCCTACGAGCAGTACTTC	CASSLETAYEQYF
12	-	once	TRBJ1-2	TRBV2	TGTGCCAGCAGTAGTCAGGGTATTGGCTACACCTTC	CASSSQGIGYTF
19	TRBD2	-	TRBJ2-6	TRBV3-1/TRBV3-2	TGTGCCAGCAGCCGGGCAGGACTAGGGACTCTCTCTGGGGCCAACGTCCTGACTTTC	CASSRAGLGTLSGANVLTF
21	TRBD1	-	TRBJ1-2	TRBV19	TGTGCCAGTAGTATTAAAAGGGGGACGGGTCAGGGGGCTTTAGCTAACTATGGCTACACCTTC	CASSIKRGTGQGALANYGYTF
14	TRBD1	once	TRBJ2-5	TRBV29-1	TGCAGCGCAGATCCCGGACAGGGAGGAGAGACCCAGTACTTC	CSADPGQGGETQYF
15	-	-	TRBJ1-4	TRBV5-6	TGTGCCAGCAGCTTGCTCTCTCAACATAATGAAAAACTGTTTTTT	CASSLLSQHNEKLFF
15	-	-	TRBJ2-1	TRBV3-1/TRBV3-2	TGTGCCAGCAGCCAAGCTCCCCGGGAACCGGGGGAGCAGTTCTTC	CASSQAPREPGEQFF
16	-	-	TRBJ1-2	TRBV19	TGTGCCAGTAGTGGCCGCGGTGGGGGGAGTAACTATGGCTACACCTTC	CASSGRGGGSNYGYTF
13	-	few	TRBJ1-6	TRBV4-1	TGCGCCAGCAGCCAAGATGTCGGGTCACCCCTCCACTTT	CASSQDVGSPLHF
13	TRBD2	-	TRBJ2-3	TRBV6-5	TGTGCCAGCAGTCCACCGAAGACTAGCGGGGGCCAGTTT	CASSPPKTSGGQF
14	-	-	TRBJ1-5	TRBV28	TGTGCCAGCAGCCGGGGGGGGGCGAATCAGCCCCAGCATTTT	CASSRGGANQPQHF
16	-	-	TRBJ1-1	TRBV3-1/TRBV3-2	TGTGCCAGCAGCTTTAGTTGTGCAGGCCCGAACACTGAAGCTTTCTTT	CASSFSCAGPNTEAFF
15	-	-	TRBJ2-7	TRBV19	TGTGCCAGTAGTATTGTGCGGGGAAGCTCCTACGAGCAGTACTTC	CASSIVRGSSYEQYF
14	-	-	TRBJ2-7	TRBV7-8	TGTGCCAGCAGCTTAGAGGGGCTTCGCTACGAGCAGTACTTC	CASSLEGLRYEQYF
13	-	-	TRBJ1-6	TRBV28	TGTGCCAGCAGCCCCCCATCTAATTCACCCCTCCACTTT	CASSPPSNSPLHF
14	-	once	TRBJ2-1	TRBV7-4	TGTGCCAGCAGCCCGGGTCCCGATCTGGGTGAGCAGTTCTTC	CASSPGPDLGEQFF
15	TRBD1	-	TRBJ1-5	TRBV5-5	TGTGCCAGCAGCCAGGGACAGGCGATCAATCAGCCCCAGCATTTT	CASSQGQAINQPQHF
18	TRBD1	-	TRBJ1-1	TRBV28	TGTGCCAGCAGTTCCAGGCGGACAGGGGTAGGCTGGGTCACTGAAGCTTTCTTT	CASSSRRTGVGWVTEAFF
13	-	few	TRBJ2-7	TRBV5-1	TGCGCCAGCAGCTTGGTGGGGGGGCGCGAGCAGTACTTC	CASSLVGGREQYF
14	-	-	TRBJ1-1	TRBV6-2/TRBV6-3	TGTGCCAGCAGTTATGGGGGGGCGAACACTGAAGCTTTCTTT	CASSYGGANTEAFF
11	-	-	TRBJ1-1	TRBV30	TGTGCCTGGGCTCGGAACACTGAAGCTTTCTTT	CAWARNTEAFF
15	-	few	TRBJ1-4	TRBV6-5	TGTGCAACCACCGGGTCCAATTATGTCGGCGAAAAACTGTTTTTT	CATTGSNYVGEKLFF
14	-	-	TRBJ2-5	TRBV28	TGTGCCAGCAGTTCAGCCCTGGGGCGAGAGACCCAGTACTTC	CASSSALGRETQYF
12	-	-	TRBJ1-1	TRBV2	TGTGCCAGCAATACAGGGATGGCTGAAGCTTTCTTT	CASNTGMAEAFF
16	TRBD1	-	TRBJ1-6	TRBV28	TGTGCCAGCAGCTACCGACAGGGGGCCTCGAATTCACCCCTCCACTTT	CASSYRQGASNSPLHF
17	TRBD2	-	TRBJ2-3	TRBV7-8	TGTGCCAGCAGCTTAAGGCCTACTAGCGGGGGCACAGATACGCAGTATTTT	CASSLRPTSGGTDTQYF
17	-	-	TRBJ2-2	TRBV5-1	TGCGCCAGCAGCCTGCCAATAGGGGCAGTGAACACCGGGGAGCTGTTTTTT	CASSLPIGAVNTGELFF
15	-	-	TRBJ1-2	TRBV19	TGTGCCAGTAGTACTGTGGACAGCCCTTGGGGTGGCTACACCTTC	CASSTVDSPWGGYTF
16	-	-	TRBJ1-3	TRBV25-1	TGTGCCAGCAGTGCCGCTTTCCAGGGTTTTGGAAACACCATATATTTT	CASSAAFQGFGNTIYF
16	TRBD1	few	TRBJ1-6	TRBV5-5	TGTGCCAGCAGGAGGACAGGGAGCTCCTATAATTCACCCCTCCACTTT	CASRRTGSSYNSPLHF
14	-	-	TRBJ1-1	TRBV3-1/TRBV3-2	TGTGCCAGCAGCCACAGACAGGCGGATACTGAAGCTTTCTTT	CASSHRQADTEAFF
13	-	-	TRBJ1-5	TRBV10-3	TGTGCCACCGTCCCAGGGGAAAATCAGCCCCAGCATTTT	CATVPGENQPQHF
13	-	-	TRBJ1-2	TRBV12-3/TRBV12-4	TGTGCCAGCGGCCCCCGGGCTAACTATGGCTACACCTTC	CASGPRANYGYTF
14	-	once	TRBJ1-1	TRBV6-5	TGTGCCAGCAGTATGCGGGAGGCTCAGGGTGAAGCTTTCTTT	CASSMREAQGEAFF
12	-	-	TRBJ1-1	TRBV30	TGTGCCTGGAGTCCCACCCAGGTCCAAGCTTTCTTT	CAWSPTQVQAFF
13	-	once	TRBJ2-1	TRBV7-2	TGTGCCAGCAGCTCAAGCTTTGGCAATGAGCAGTTCTTC	CASSSSFGNEQFF
15	-	-	TRBJ2-7	TRBV18	TGTGCCAGCTCACCAGACAGGGAGGTGACCTACGAGCAGTACTTC	CASSPDREVTYEQYF
12	-	-	TRBJ1-1	TRBV29-1	TGCAGCGTATTAAAGGGGCCCGTTGAAGCTTTCTTT	CSVLKGPVEAFF
15	TRBD1	-	TRBJ1-2	TRBV15	TGTGCCACCAGTCCAGGGGCAGGGGGCTGGTATGGCTACACCTTC	CATSPGAGGWYGYTF
16	TRBD2	once	TRBJ2-3	TRBV7-6	TGTGCCAGCAGCTTAGGGGCTAGCGGACGCCCAGATACGCAGTATTTT	CASSLGASGRPDTQYF
15	TRBD2	-	TRBJ2-1	TRBV30	TGTGCCTGGAGATCCACCGAGCGGGGTAAGGGAGAGCAGTTCTTC	CAWRSTERGKGEQFF
15	-	once	TRBJ2-1	TRBV6-6	TGTGCCAGCACTTCCTCCAGGGCTTTATACAATGAGCAGTTCTTC	CASTSSRALYNEQFF
12	-	-	TRBJ1-1	TRBV6-6	TGTGCCAGCAGCCAGGTTAACACTGAAGCTTTCTTT	CASSQVNTEAFF
13	-	-	TRBJ1-2	TRBV2	TGTGCCAGCAGTGAGGGGCCAACCTATGGCTACACCTTC	CASSEGPTYGYTF
12	-	-	TRBJ2-7	TRBV5-6	TGTGCCAGCAGTTCGGCGGTCTACGAGCAGTACTTC	CASSSAVYEQYF
13	TRBD1	-	TRBJ2-7	TRBV29-1	TGCAGCGTTGGACAGGGGGAAACCTACGAGCAGTACTTC	CSVGQGETYEQYF
14	-	-	TRBJ1-3	TRBV19	TGTGCCAGTAGTCCCCGGGGAACTGGAAACACCATATATTTT	CASSPRGTGNTIYF
15	TRBD1	-	TRBJ1-6	TRBV6-5	TGTGCCAGCAGTTATACCGGGACAGAGAATTCACCCCTCCACTTT	CASSYTGTENSPLHF
15	TRBD1	-	TRBJ1-1	TRBV6-1	TGTGCCAGCAGTGAGGACAGGGCAGGCAATACTGAAGCTTTCTTT	CASSEDRAGNTEAFF
14	-	-	TRBJ1-3	TRBV19	TGTGCCAGTAGTCCGGAGCTTCGTGGAAACACCATATATTTT	CASSPELRGNTIYF
13	TRBD1	-	TRBJ1-2	TRBV12-3/TRBV12-4	TGTGCCAGCAACCGCGGGACAGGGATTGGCTACACCTTC	CASNRGTGIGYTF
13	TRBD1	-	TRBJ1-2	TRBV12-3/TRBV12-4	TGTGCCAGCAGCAGACAGGGAAACTATGGCTACACCTTC	CASSRQGNYGYTF
16	TRBD2	-	TRBJ2-5	TRBV30	TGTGCCTGGAGTGTAGGGCTAGCGGGGGCCGGGGAGACCCAGTACTTC	CAWSVGLAGAGETQYF
14	TRBD2	-	TRBJ2-1	TRBV6-5	TGTGCCAGCAGACGACTAGCGGGCTACAATGAGCAGTTCTTC	CASRRLAGYNEQFF
14	-	-	TRBJ1-3	TRBV11-1	TGTGCCAGCAGCCGCGCAGGGCCCCCGGACACCATATATTTT	CASSRAGPPDTIYF